This is a list of T cell receptor beta chains from one sample in a study of blood T cell repertoires in COVID-19. The method was immunoSEQ multiplex PCR; TCRdb's version includes in-frame clones alone and lacks a portion of them. Here the sample spans 60,000 to 75,000 clones, 76% being singletons. Input material: peripheral blood. Every receptor here comes from a woman between 45 and 60 years old with active or convalescent COVID-19. The CDR3 runs from the conserved cysteine through the conserved F or W. The order of the fields is J gene, clone size, D gene, V gene, CDR3 DNA, CDR3 protein. A D gene is named only where the DNA matches it firmly. Rows give clone size only sometimes, using once, few, many, or a class for an expanded clone.

J: TRBJ1-1
size: .
D: .
V: TRBV2
DNA: TGTGCCAGCGAAACCGAGATGAACACTGAAGCTTTCTTT
CDR3: CASETEMNTEAFF

J: TRBJ2-3
size: .
D: .
V: TRBV7-3
DNA: TGTGCCAGCAGCTTGGGACTGAGCACAGATACGCAGTATTTT
CDR3: CASSLGLSTDTQYF

J: TRBJ1-2
size: few
D: TRBD1
V: TRBV15
DNA: TGTGCCACCAGCCCCCGGACAGGGGAGGCTGGCTACACCTTC
CDR3: CATSPRTGEAGYTF

J: TRBJ2-1
size: .
D: TRBD1
V: TRBV29-1
DNA: TGCAGCGTCGGACAGGGTCCCTACAATGAGCAGTTCTTC
CDR3: CSVGQGPYNEQFF

J: TRBJ1-4
size: once
D: TRBD1
V: TRBV4-1
DNA: TGCGCCAGCAGCCAAGATCACCCACCGGGACAGGGTTTATGGGGGAAACTGTTTTTT
CDR3: CASSQDHPPGQGLWGKLFF

J: TRBJ2-1
size: .
D: .
V: TRBV2
DNA: TGTGCCAGCAGTGAACTCGAACTCAATGAGCAGTTCTTC
CDR3: CASSELELNEQFF

J: TRBJ2-3
size: .
D: TRBD2
V: TRBV5-1
DNA: TGCGCCAGCAGCTCTGGAGTTGGGGGGAGGGCCTTAAGCACAGATACGCAGTATTTT
CDR3: CASSSGVGGRALSTDTQYF

J: TRBJ1-2
size: .
D: .
V: TRBV7-8
DNA: TGTGCCAGCAGCTCATATTACAGCCTCCAGGGGGGCTACACCTTC
CDR3: CASSSYYSLQGGYTF

J: TRBJ2-7
size: .
D: TRBD2
V: TRBV7-9
DNA: TGTGCCAGCAGCCTAGCACTAGCGGTGGCTTACGAGCAGTACTTC
CDR3: CASSLALAVAYEQYF

J: TRBJ2-1
size: .
D: .
V: TRBV10-3
DNA: TGTGCCATCAGTGAGACGGAGCTAGAGCAGTTCTTC
CDR3: CAISETELEQFF

J: TRBJ2-1
size: .
D: TRBD1
V: TRBV7-3
DNA: TGTGCCAGCAGCTCCCCCGGGACAGGCAATGAGCAGTTCTTC
CDR3: CASSSPGTGNEQFF

J: TRBJ2-3
size: .
D: TRBD2
V: TRBV24-1
DNA: TGTGCCACAGATGCTCTTGGCGGGAGGAGGCCAGATACGCAGTATTTT
CDR3: CATDALGGRRPDTQYF

J: TRBJ2-1
size: .
D: TRBD2
V: TRBV11-1
DNA: TGTGCGAGCCGGTCTAGCGGGATCATGGACTACAATGAGCAGTTCTTC
CDR3: CASRSSGIMDYNEQFF

J: TRBJ1-2
size: .
D: TRBD1
V: TRBV30
DNA: TGTGCCTGGAGCCGAAGAAAAGGGGGCTTACCGGATAACTATGGCTACACCTTC
CDR3: CAWSRRKGGLPDNYGYTF

J: TRBJ2-7
size: .
D: TRBD2
V: TRBV29-1
DNA: TGCAGCGTTTTCCGCCAGTTAGCGGGATCCTACGAGCAGTACTTC
CDR3: CSVFRQLAGSYEQYF

J: TRBJ2-7
size: .
D: .
V: TRBV5-4
DNA: TGTGCCAGCAGTTCGTCCGGGACTTTTATTTCCTACGAGCAGTACTTC
CDR3: CASSSSGTFISYEQYF

J: TRBJ2-7
size: .
D: TRBD1
V: TRBV14
DNA: TGTGCCAGCAGCCAAGTATCAGGGGGCCCACTCTACGAGCAGTACTTC
CDR3: CASSQVSGGPLYEQYF

J: TRBJ1-1
size: few
D: .
V: TRBV18
DNA: TGTGCCAGCTACAGCGGGGGTACTGAAGCTTTCTTT
CDR3: CASYSGGTEAFF

J: TRBJ2-1
size: few
D: .
V: TRBV6-5
DNA: TGTGCCAGCAGTTATCGACTGGACAATGAGCAGTTCTTC
CDR3: CASSYRLDNEQFF

J: TRBJ1-5
size: .
D: .
V: TRBV10-2
DNA: TGCGCCAGCAACCGGGACAATAATCAGCCCCAGCATTTT
CDR3: CASNRDNNQPQHF

J: TRBJ1-1
size: .
D: .
V: TRBV19
DNA: TGTGCCAGTAGTATGCGGGGGGGTGAAGCTTTCTTT
CDR3: CASSMRGGEAFF

J: TRBJ1-2
size: once
D: TRBD1
V: TRBV11-2
DNA: TGTGCCAGCAGTCCCAGGACAGGTGGCTTGAATGGCTACACCTTC
CDR3: CASSPRTGGLNGYTF

J: TRBJ2-2
size: .
D: TRBD1
V: TRBV30
DNA: TGTGCCTGGAGGGGCTGGGACAGGGTAAAAAGGACCGGGGAGCTGTTTTTT
CDR3: CAWRGWDRVKRTGELFF

J: TRBJ2-2
size: few
D: .
V: TRBV19
DNA: TGTGCCAGTAGTATGATCGGTTCTGCGAACACCGGGGAGCTGTTTTTT
CDR3: CASSMIGSANTGELFF

J: TRBJ2-7
size: .
D: TRBD2
V: TRBV11-2
DNA: TGTGCCAGCAGCACCCGGACTAGCGGTTACGAGCAGTACTTC
CDR3: CASSTRTSGYEQYF

J: TRBJ1-2
size: .
D: TRBD1
V: TRBV9
DNA: TGTGCCAGCAGCGTAGACCAGGGGGCAAGCTATGGCTACACCTTC
CDR3: CASSVDQGASYGYTF

J: TRBJ1-5
size: few
D: .
V: TRBV2
DNA: TGTGCCAGCAGTGAGGGGGGATTTAGCAATCAGCCCCAGCATTTT
CDR3: CASSEGGFSNQPQHF

J: TRBJ1-3
size: .
D: .
V: TRBV6-5
DNA: TGTGCCAGCAACAGAAACTCTGGAAACACCATATATTTT
CDR3: CASNRNSGNTIYF

J: TRBJ1-1
size: .
D: .
V: TRBV30
DNA: TGTGCCTGGAGTGTAAGGAGAACGGGAAGGGTATGGAACACTGAAGCTTTCTTT
CDR3: CAWSVRRTGRVWNTEAFF

J: TRBJ1-5
size: .
D: .
V: TRBV6-1
DNA: TGTGCCAGCAGTGAAGCAGGGGCGCCCCAGCATTTT
CDR3: CASSEAGAPQHF

J: TRBJ2-3
size: few
D: TRBD2
V: TRBV7-2
DNA: TGTGCCAGCACCCGGGAGGCGGGAGGCGGGGGGGATACGCAGTATTTT
CDR3: CASTREAGGGGDTQYF

J: TRBJ1-1
size: .
D: .
V: TRBV10-3
DNA: TGTGCCATCAGTGAGTCGTCCAATGAAGCTTTCTTT
CDR3: CAISESSNEAFF

J: TRBJ2-5
size: .
D: TRBD2
V: TRBV4-3
DNA: TGCGCCAGCAGCCAAACTAACGGGGCACTAGCGGAAGAGACCCAGTACTTC
CDR3: CASSQTNGALAEETQYF

J: TRBJ1-2
size: .
D: .
V: TRBV19
DNA: TGTGCCAGTAGTATCCCCGAGTACTATGGCTACACCTTC
CDR3: CASSIPEYYGYTF

J: TRBJ1-6
size: .
D: TRBD1
V: TRBV6-2/TRBV6-3
DNA: TGTGCCAGCAGTTGGACAGGGAATTCACCCCTCCACTTT
CDR3: CASSWTGNSPLHF

J: TRBJ1-1
size: .
D: TRBD1
V: TRBV18
DNA: TGTGCCAGCTCACCAAAGCAGGGGGCGCGAGCTTTCTTT
CDR3: CASSPKQGARAFF

J: TRBJ2-5
size: .
D: .
V: TRBV3-1/TRBV3-2
DNA: TGTGCCAGCAGCCAAGGGTCGGTAGGGGGAGAGACCCAGTACTTC
CDR3: CASSQGSVGGETQYF

J: TRBJ1-1
size: .
D: .
V: TRBV5-5
DNA: TGTGCCAGCAGCTTGGGAGCACTTGTTCTTAGCACTGAAGCTTTCTTT
CDR3: CASSLGALVLSTEAFF

J: TRBJ1-1
size: .
D: TRBD1
V: TRBV23-1
DNA: TGCGCCAGCAGTCAATTCGAGATGATGGCAGGGGGAAGTCTGGACACTGAAGCTTTCTTT
CDR3: CASSQFEMMAGGSLDTEAFF

J: TRBJ2-2
size: medium-sized
D: .
V: TRBV24-1
DNA: TGTGCCACCAGCGGTAGGACAGCTGCGAACACCGGGGAGCTGTTTTTT
CDR3: CATSGRTAANTGELFF